The 5 T cell receptor beta chains reported below all come from one sample, sequenced in a study of T cell responses to AZD1222 COVID-19 vaccine. Repertoires were generated with immunoSEQ multiplex PCR, while TCRdb's copy carries only in-frame clones and drops some. The table has 90,000 to 100,000 clones, around 85% seen once. This sample comprised peripheral blood, obtained 28 days after the second AZD1222 dose. These TCRs come from an adult who received the AZD1222 COVID-19 vaccine.

The V and J genes are TRBV21-1 and TRBJ1-6. TRBV21-1 represents a pseudogene. CDR3 length: 15 amino acids. The CDR3 nucleotides read TGTGCCAGCAGCAAAGTGACCTGGTATAATTCACCCCTCCACTTT. The encoded protein is CASSKVTWYNSPLHF.

This clone was seen only once. This chain uses TRBV5-4 with TRBJ2-7; 9 nucleotides align to TRBD2. Trimming cost V 0 bases and J 2 bases; bases outside gene matches: 3. The germline gives CDR1 SGHNT, CDR2 YYREEE (reference sequence). The CDR3 contains 15 residues. CDR3 loop: CASSLEASGTYEQYF. The CDR3 nucleotides read TGTGCCAGCAGCTTGGAGGCTAGCGGGACCTACGAGCAGTACTTC.

The chain has TRBV19 and TRBJ2-2, with TRBD2 as a possible D gene (6 bases). Trimming cost V 3 bases and J 4 bases, with 9 bases left between them. The CDR3 totals 14 residues. Germline CDR1 LNHDA, CDR2 SQIVND (reference sequence). CDR3 in DNA: TGTGCCAGTAGTATCGGGAGTGCCACCGGGGAGCTGTTTTTT. It translates to CASSIGSATGELFF.

The table lists this clone with a count of one. The chain joins TRBV6-5 to TRBJ1-6; a weak D match, TRBD1 (5 bases). The germline V gene encodes CDR1 MNHEY and CDR2 SVGAGI. Deletions cut 5 bases from V and 9 bases from J, with 14 bases between. The CDR3 length is 14 residues. The CDR3 coding sequence is TGTGCCAGCAGTCCGGGGGGACCCAGTTCACCCCTCCACTTT. The encoded protein is CASSPGGPSSPLHF.

This clone was counted once. The chain recombines TRBV11-3 with TRBJ2-7; a weak D match, TRBD2 (5 bases). V lost 4 bases and J 7 bases, leaving 17 bases between the germline ends. The germline V gene encodes CDR1 SGHNT and CDR2 YENEEA. The CDR3 covers 14 residues. CDR3 protein: CASSSTRHRGEQYF. In DNA, the CDR3 is TGTGCCAGCAGCTCCACCCGACACCGAGGGGAGCAGTACTTC.